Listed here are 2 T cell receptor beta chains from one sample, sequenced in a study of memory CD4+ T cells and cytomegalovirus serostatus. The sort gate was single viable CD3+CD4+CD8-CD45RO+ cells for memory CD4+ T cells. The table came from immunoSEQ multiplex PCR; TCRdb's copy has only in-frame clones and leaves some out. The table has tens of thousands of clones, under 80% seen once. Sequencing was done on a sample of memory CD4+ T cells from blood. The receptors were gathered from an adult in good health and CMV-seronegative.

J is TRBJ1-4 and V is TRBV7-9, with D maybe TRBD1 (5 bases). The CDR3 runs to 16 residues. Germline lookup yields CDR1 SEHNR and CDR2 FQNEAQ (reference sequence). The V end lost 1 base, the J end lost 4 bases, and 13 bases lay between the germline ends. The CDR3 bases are TGTGCCAGCAGCTTAGTTGGTTCGCAGGGTAATGAAAAACTGTTTTTT. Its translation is CASSLVGSQGNEKLFF.

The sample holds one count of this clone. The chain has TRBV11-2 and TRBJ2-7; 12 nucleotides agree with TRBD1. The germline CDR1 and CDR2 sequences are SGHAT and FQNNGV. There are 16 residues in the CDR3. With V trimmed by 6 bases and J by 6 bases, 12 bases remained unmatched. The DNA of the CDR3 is TGTGCCAGCAGTCATACCCGGGACAGGGGGCGAGCCGAGCAGTACTTC. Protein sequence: CASSHTRDRGRAEQYF.